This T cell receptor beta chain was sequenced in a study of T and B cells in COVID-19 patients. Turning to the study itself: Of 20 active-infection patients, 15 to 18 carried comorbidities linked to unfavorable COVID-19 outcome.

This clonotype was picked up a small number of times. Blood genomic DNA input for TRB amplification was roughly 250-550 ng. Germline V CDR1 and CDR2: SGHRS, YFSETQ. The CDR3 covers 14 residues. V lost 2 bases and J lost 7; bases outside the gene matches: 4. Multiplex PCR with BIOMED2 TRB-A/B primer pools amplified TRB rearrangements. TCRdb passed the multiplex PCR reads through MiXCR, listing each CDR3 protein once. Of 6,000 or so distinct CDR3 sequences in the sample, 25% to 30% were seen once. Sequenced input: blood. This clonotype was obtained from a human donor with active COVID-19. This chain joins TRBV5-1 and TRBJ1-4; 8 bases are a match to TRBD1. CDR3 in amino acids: CASSFRQGAEKLFF. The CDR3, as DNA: TGCGCCAGCAGCTTCCGGCAGGGGGCTGAAAAACTGTTTTTT.